The sequence of this TCR beta chain was determined in a study of T cells in Graves' hyperthyroidism and ophthalmopathy. Notes on the study in general: In blood, most of the thyroid clonotypes expanded above 0.001 were also present.

With regard to this clonotype: Its antigen is not identified.

Uncontrolled infection, other autoimmune disease, pregnancy or lactation disqualified patients from enrolment. Researchers took RNA transcripts and amplified the TCR beta CDR3 regions from them. Researchers ran a first-round RT-PCR on the TCR CDR3 using the HTBI primer set. TCRdb re-called the multiplex PCR reads with MiXCR, one entry per CDR3 protein. The data contain hundreds of thousands of distinct CDR3 sequences, about 25% of them singletons. Germline assignment: CDR1 SGHAT and CDR2 FQNNGV. With 1 base clipped from V and 5 bases from J, the junction kept 8 bases outside the gene matches. The CDR3 is 17 residues long.

The material sequenced was blood. The gene calls are TRBV11-2 and TRBJ2-2; 9 nucleotides match TRBD1. The source is a man aged 45-60 years with Graves' hyperthyroidism. CDR3 amino acids: CASSLGVGTGRTGELFF. CDR3 bases: TGTGCCAGCAGCTTAGGTGTGGGGACAGGGAGGACCGGGGAGCTGTTTTTT.